This T cell receptor (beta chain) was captured in a study of T cell clones after liver transplantation (dated by TCRdb to the late 2010s). Context from the whole study: The samples were obtained from ITN030ST, a randomized trial that attempted immunosuppression withdrawal within 2 years after liver transplantation. Donor-reactive T cell clones were identified by TCRbeta sequencing after a pre-transplant mixed lymphocyte reaction and then tracked in post-transplant blood. No induction therapy was given to the subjects, and standard immunosuppression was administered until randomization at 12-24 months post-transplant. To count as tolerant, a recipient had to stay completely off immunosuppression for at least one year without liver enzymes climbing beyond twice the upper limit of normal. Three of the eight recipients were HCV-positive; the others were transplanted for non-autoimmune, non-viral indications. The studied cohort comprised 8 liver transplant recipients, 3 classified as tolerant and 5 as non-tolerant. Third party-reactive TCRbeta sequences from pre-transplant MLRs were also identified as an antigen-independent comparator for donor-reactive sequences. Blood samples were collected pre-transplant, pre-randomization before withdrawal, and post-randomization after either full withdrawal or failed withdrawal.

This clone came up a few times. No antigen is known for it. Within one base of it there is no much larger clone, and no base qualities were kept. This specimen includes other DNA sequences encoding the same CDR3. A distance of 15 bases separates the germline ends of V and J, which lose 5 bases and 5 bases respectively. CDR3 length: 14 amino acids, cysteine to phenylalanine. Just CDR3 DNA is preserved here, 42 bases in frame from base 1. Taken from the germline V gene, the CDR1 and CDR2 loops are MDHEN and SYDVKM. High-throughput TCRbeta CDR3 sequencing of frozen genomic DNA was performed by immunoSEQ, including PCR amplification, mapping, bias correction and internal controls. In the original analysis: Only productive rearrangements were retained, with each unique TCRbeta sequence defined by its CDR3 nucleotide sequence together with its V and J gene. Donor-reactive sequences required at least 5-fold expansion in CFSE-low cells versus unstimulated pre-transplant cells and at least 0.01% frequency. Minimum frequency thresholds were set for each subject based on the unstimulated sample with the lowest template count, ensuring at least 90% detection power. Repertoire turnover was measured by Jensen-Shannon divergence between the top 1000 TCRbeta sequences post- and pre-transplant. Changes in detection of donor-reactive sequences were tested with two-sided Fisher's exact tests. TCRdb took this table from immuneACCESS and kept in-frame rearrangements with V and J called. Such tables lack part of the clones; where checked against another copy, unresolved V genes explain under half of the gap, and the rest is unexplained. The DNA gave D and trimming, while V, J and clone size come from that table. The sample yields 50,000 to 70,000 clones; about 71% were counted once. 2.8% of the sample lies in the top ten.

What the work shows at the level of the full study, not this receptor alone: The conclusions were considered preliminary, being limited by small, heterogeneous patient numbers and non-standardized post-transplant time points. When repertoire turnover was accounted for, significantly reduced detection of donor-reactive sequences was found in 7 of 8 subjects for CD4 and in 8 of 8 subjects for CD8. In a couple of subjects, low numbers of available donor cells limited the measurable donor-reactive repertoire. Circulating donor-reactive CD4 TCRbeta sequences fell significantly post-transplant in most of the 8 subjects, irrespective of tolerance or HCV status. Donor-reactive sequences declined more than third party-reactive ones, suggesting partial antigen-specific deletion unrelated to withdrawal success. Because no allograft tissue specimens were available, donor-reactive T cells may have migrated into the graft instead of being deleted.

Unstimulated PBMCs, after thawing, were stained for CD3, CD4 and CD8 and then FACS-sorted into CD3+CD4+ and CD3+CD8+ populations. Each of the 8 studied subjects was randomized to immunosuppression withdrawal. Genomic DNA was isolated with the Qiagen DNeasy Blood and Tissue Kit. The sequence was collected from a human patient who received a liver transplant. Donor T cells from the graft may be present among the T cells after a transplant. Rearrangement joined TRBV28 to TRBJ2-5; no confident D gene assignment can be made. Sequences were derived from CD4+ T cells from blood, sampled at the approximately 16-month timepoint. The nucleotide sequence reads TGTGCCAGCAGTAGAGGTCAGGCCCGGGAGACCCAGTACTTC. This encodes CASSRGQARETQYF.